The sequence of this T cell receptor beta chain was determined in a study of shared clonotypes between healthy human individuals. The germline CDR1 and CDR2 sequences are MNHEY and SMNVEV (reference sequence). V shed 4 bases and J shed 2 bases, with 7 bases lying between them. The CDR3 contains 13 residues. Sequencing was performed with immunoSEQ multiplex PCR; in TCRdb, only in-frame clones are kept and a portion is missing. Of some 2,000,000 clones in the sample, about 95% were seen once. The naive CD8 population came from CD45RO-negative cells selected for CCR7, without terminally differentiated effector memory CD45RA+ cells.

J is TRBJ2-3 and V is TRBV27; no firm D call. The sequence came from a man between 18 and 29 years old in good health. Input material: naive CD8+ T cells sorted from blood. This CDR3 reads CASSSPVTDTQYF. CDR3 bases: TGTGCCAGCAGTTCCCCCGTCACAGATACGCAGTATTTT.